Presented here are 32 T cell receptor beta chains from one specimen sequenced in a study of vaccination effects on CD4 cells after COVID-19. Their antigens remain unidentified. Profiled with immunoSEQ multiplex PCR; TCRdb holds only in-frame clones, not every one. The table has tens of thousands of clones, more than 60% seen once. Subsequent to roughly 9 days of culture, CD4+ T cells were isolated. Sample: CD4+ T cells from PBMCs cultured without peptide, taken before COVID-19 vaccination. Receptors originate from a human donor who had a prior SARS-CoV-2 infection.

This sequence joins TRBV18 and TRBJ2-5; 8 bases match TRBD1. The CDR3 runs to 14 residues. Germline CDR1 is KGHSH and CDR2 is LQKENI. After removal of 2 bases from V and 4 bases from J, the junction contained 3 bases not matched to a gene. CDR3 region: CASSPIGTGETQYF. The DNA of the CDR3 is TGTGCCAGCTCACCAATCGGGACAGGAGAGACCCAGTACTTC.

V usage is TRBV14 and J usage is TRBJ2-5, with D unresolved. In germline, CDR1 is SGHDN, CDR2 FVKESK. The CDR3 totals 12 residues. The V and J ends lost 5 bases and 2 bases respectively, with 6 bases between them. CDR3 sequence (DNA): TGTGCCAGCAGCACATCACAAGAGACCCAGTACTTC. It is translated as CASSTSQETQYF.

This chain uses TRBV24-1 with TRBJ2-3; D is uncertain. Germline V CDR1 and CDR2: KGHDR, SFDVKD. The V end was cut by 2 bases, the J end by 6 bases, with 5 bases between. The CDR3 is made up of 12 amino acids. The CDR3 DNA reads TGTGCCACCAGTGATTCGGCGGATACGCAGTATTTT. Its protein is CATSDSADTQYF.

This chain connects TRBV28 to TRBJ2-7, with TRBD1 as a possible D gene (5 bases). Germline V gives CDR1 MDHEN, CDR2 SYDVKM. The length of the CDR3 is 14 residues. Trimming shortened V by 4 bases and J by 2 bases, and 12 bases separated the two germline ends. CDR3 sequence reads: CASSSSGQTYEQYF. CDR3 sequence (DNA): TGTGCCAGCAGTTCGTCAGGGCAAACCTACGAGCAGTACTTC.

The V gene is TRBV11-3, the J gene TRBJ2-1, with TRBD1 matching over 7 bases. Germline V gene data show CDR1 as SGHNT and CDR2 as YENEEA. Unmatched junction bases numbered 7, after V lost 5 bases and J lost 3 bases. The CDR3 spans 15 residues. Written as DNA, the CDR3 is TGTGCCAGCAGCCTCTCAGGGGGTATCTACAATGAGCAGTTCTTC. Its translation: CASSLSGGIYNEQFF.

The gene calls are TRBV15 and TRBJ1-5; D is ambiguous. The CDR3 totals 13 residues. Germline lookup yields CDR1 LNHNV and CDR2 YYDKDF (reference sequence). The ends were cut back, 5 bases at V and 6 bases at J, with 11 bases in the middle. The CDR3 DNA sequence: TGTGCCACCAGCCAGGCCCCTTCTCAGCCCCAGCATTTT. As protein: CATSQAPSQPQHF.

This chain's CDR3 is CASSLGTRRRETQYF. The DNA of the CDR3 is TGTGCCAGCAGCTTAGGGACACGACGGCGGGAGACCCAGTACTTC. This chain links TRBV7-2 with TRBJ2-5; D is perhaps TRBD1 (5 bases). Germline CDR1 reads SGHTA; CDR2 reads FQGNSA. The CDR3 sequence is 15 residues long. With 1 base removed from V and 5 bases from J, the gap between germline ends came to 14 bases.

The chain links TRBV11-2 to TRBJ1-2; D gene unclear. Germline values: CDR1 SGHAT, CDR2 FQNNGV. CDR3 length equals 13 residues. V gave up 5 bases and J gave up 6 bases, with 13 bases separating them. In nucleotides, the CDR3 is TGTGCCAGCAGCGCCCTTGTCGGGGATGGCTACACCTTC. Protein: CASSALVGDGYTF.

This chain connects TRBV18 to TRBJ2-2; D is possibly TRBD1 (6 bases). The CDR3 runs to 16 residues. V lost 1 base to trimming and J lost 1 base, with 10 bases between them. Germline CDR1 reads KGHSH; CDR2 reads LQKENI. The CDR3 sequence is CASSPQGDMNTGELFF. Here the CDR3 DNA reads TGTGCCAGCTCACCACAAGGGGACATGAACACCGGGGAGCTGTTTTTT. Filled out from reference TRBV18 and TRBJ2-2, the complete variable domain reads NAGVMQNPRHLVRRRGQEARLRCSPMKGHSHVYWYRQLPEEGLKFMVYLQKENIIDESGMPKERFSAEFPKEGPSILRIQQVVRGDSAAYFCASSPQGDMNTGELFFGEGSRLTVL.

The chain employs TRBV18 and TRBJ2-1; a possible D gene is TRBD1 (6 bases). This CDR3 has 16 residues. With 2 bases removed from V and 8 bases from J, the gap between germline ends came to 19 bases. Germline CDR1 KGHSH, CDR2 LQKENI. CDR3 nucleotides: TGTGCCAGCTCACCAGCCCCACAGGGTCCTGGGGATGAGCAGTTCTTC. Its translation: CASSPAPQGPGDEQFF.

The rearrangement links TRBV18 to TRBJ1-1; possibly TRBD1 for D (6 bases). V dropped 3 bases and J dropped 6 bases, with 17 bases sitting between them. The CDR3 covers 15 residues. Germline CDR1 KGHSH, CDR2 LQKENI. CDR3 region: CASSPTRGPPSEAFF. CDR3 DNA: TGTGCCAGCTCACCCACGCGGGGGCCCCCCTCTGAAGCTTTCTTT.

V gene TRBV27 combines with J gene TRBJ2-5; D may match TRBD1 or TRBD2 (7 bases each). Germline assignment: CDR1 MNHEY and CDR2 SMNVEV (reference sequence). This CDR3 contains 14 residues. Trimming pared 11 bases from V and 6 bases from J, leaving 22 bases between. The CDR3 spells CASRGGGAGKTQYF. The DNA of the CDR3 is TGTGCCTCACGGGGAGGGGGCGCGGGAAAGACCCAGTACTTC.

This clone appeared a few times. The chain has TRBV4-1 and TRBJ1-2; TRBD1 is a possible D gene (5 bases). Germline V CDR1 and CDR2: MGHRA, YSYEKL. This CDR3 spans 17 amino acids. V was shortened by 2 bases and J by 1 base, with 17 bases between the two germline ends. The CDR3 DNA sequence: TGCGCCAGCAGCCAATATCCACTCCAGACAGTTAACTATGGCTACACCTTC. It yields the protein CASSQYPLQTVNYGYTF.

The rearrangement links TRBV12-3 or TRBV12-4 to TRBJ2-7, with D possibly TRBD2 on 6 matching bases. V lost 3 bases, J lost 4 bases, and 7 bases lay in between. This CDR3 comprises 12 residues. CDR3: CASSFGGYEQYF. The CDR3 DNA reads as TGTGCCAGCAGTTTTGGGGGGTACGAGCAGTACTTC.

The V call is TRBV19, the J call TRBJ1-5; a possible D gene is TRBD1 (6 bases). Trimming left V 1 base short and J 7 bases short, with 17 bases between. This CDR3 spans 16 amino acids. Germline CDR1 and CDR2: LNHDA and SQIVND (reference sequence). CDR3 bases: TGTGCCAGTAGTATAGCTTCACAGGGTGAAGGGCAGCCCCAGCATTTT. This encodes CASSIASQGEGQPQHF.

The chain joins TRBV12-3 or TRBV12-4 to TRBJ2-5, with unresolved D. CDR3 length: 13 residues. Trimming left V 3 bases short and J 7 bases short, with 12 bases between. The CDR3 region has the DNA TGTGCCAGCAGTTTGGCCCTCCTAGGGACCCAGTACTTC. It yields the protein CASSLALLGTQYF.

The chain joins TRBV5-5 to TRBJ1-2; 9 positions agree with TRBD1. The CDR3 totals 13 residues. Looked up from germline, CDR1 is SGHKS and CDR2 is YYEKEE (reference sequence). The ends lost 6 bases at V and 5 bases at J; junction bases unmatched: 5. The chain's CDR3 is CASMGQGAYGYTF. In DNA, the CDR3 is TGTGCCAGCATGGGACAGGGTGCTTATGGCTACACCTTC.

V is TRBV2 and J is TRBJ2-7; D is possibly TRBD2 (5 bases). The CDR3 has 13 amino acids. Germline V lookup: CDR1 SNHLY, CDR2 FYNNEI. Trimming shortened V by 2 bases and J by 4 bases, and 9 bases separated the two germline ends. CDR3 region: CASSENGIYEQYF. The CDR3 DNA sequence: TGTGCCAGCAGTGAAAACGGGATATACGAGCAGTACTTC.

The chain combines TRBV7-9 with TRBJ1-5; D remains unclear. The CDR3 covers 13 residues. V was cut by 5 bases and J by 1 base, with 6 bases left in between. Per the germline V gene, CDR1 is SEHNR and CDR2 is FQNEAQ (reference sequence). CDR3 region: CASSPDSNQPQHF. The CDR3 nucleotides read TGTGCCAGCAGCCCGGACAGCAATCAGCCCCAGCATTTT.

This clone has a handful of counts. V usage is TRBV2 and J usage is TRBJ1-2; D uncertain. The CDR3 sequence is 12 residues long. V was clipped by 6 bases and J by 8 bases, with 13 bases between them. Germline V gene lookup returns CDR1 SNHLY and CDR2 FYNNEI. This chain's CDR3 is CASSSIEEGYTF. The DNA for the CDR3 is TGTGCCAGCAGCTCAATAGAGGAAGGCTACACCTTC.

The gene calls are TRBV30 and TRBJ2-5; D unclear. CDR1 and CDR2 from the germline V gene are GTSNPN and SVGIG (reference sequence). The CDR3 length is 11 residues. This CDR3 reads CKALVRETQYF. CDR3 nucleotides: TGTAAAGCTCTGGTCCGGGAGACCCAGTACTTC.

Only a few counts were recorded for this clone. This chain links TRBV6-2 or TRBV6-3 with TRBJ2-1, with 11 positions matching TRBD2. The ends lost 2 bases at V and 9 bases at J; junction bases unmatched: 6. Germline V gives CDR1 MNHEY, CDR2 SVGEGT. The CDR3 runs 15 residues. DNA of the CDR3: TGTGCCAGCAGTTACCAACTAGCGGGAGCCACTGAGCAGTTCTTC. Its translation: CASSYQLAGATEQFF.

The gene calls are TRBV24-1 and TRBJ1-1; D remains ambiguous. Germline V lookup: CDR1 KGHDR, CDR2 SFDVKD. CDR3 length equals 13 residues. V was trimmed by 5 bases and J by 8 bases, leaving 14 bases between them. CDR3 nucleotides: TGTGCCACCAGTGGAAGTAAGGGTCGGGAAGCTTTCTTT. Amino acids: CATSGSKGREAFF.

This clone has just a few counts. V and J are TRBV19 and TRBJ1-2, with no clear D. CDR3 length equals 14 residues. Trimming left V 8 bases short and J 4 bases short, with 17 bases between. From germline, CDR1 is LNHDA and CDR2 SQIVND (reference sequence). For the CDR3, the DNA is TGTGCCAGTCGCCCATTGACTCGCATCTATGGCTACACCTTC. Translated, it gives CASRPLTRIYGYTF. Variable domain in full (rest from reference TRBV19 and TRBJ1-2): DGGITQSPKYLFRKEGQNVTLSCEQNLNHDAMYWYRQDPGQGLRLIYYSQIVNDFQKGDIAEGYSVSREKKESFPLTVTSAQKNPTAFYLCASRPLTRIYGYTFGSGTRLTVV.

A few counts support this clone. This chain joins TRBV5-1 and TRBJ2-7; a weak D match, TRBD1 (5 bases). There are 15 residues in the CDR3. Germline loops: CDR1 SGHRS, CDR2 YFSETQ. V lost 0 bases and J 3 bases, leaving 13 bases between the germline ends. CDR3 sequence: CASSLVRGMNYEQYF. The CDR3 nucleotides read TGCGCCAGCAGCTTGGTTAGGGGTATGAACTACGAGCAGTACTTC.

V is TRBV10-3 and J is TRBJ2-1; TRBD1 aligns across 10 bases. The CDR3 loop spans 14 amino acids. Per germline, CDR1 ENHRY and CDR2 SYGVKD. The ends lost 10 bases at V and 10 bases at J; junction bases unmatched: 13. The CDR3 DNA follows: TGTGCCAACGCACCGGGACAGGGGCAGGGGGAGCAGTTCTTC. Translated: CANAPGQGQGEQFF.

CDR3 in DNA: TGCGCCAGCAGTCAATGGACAGGGGCCTCAGATACGCAGTATTTT. Encoded protein: CASSQWTGASDTQYF. The rearrangement joins TRBV23-1 to TRBJ2-3; 9 nucleotides align to TRBD1. TRBV23-1 is an ORF; its function is uncertain. The V and J ends lost 1 base and 4 bases, in that order; junction bases with no gene match: 3. The CDR3 loop spans 15 amino acids.

This clone appeared a single time. This sequence joins TRBV5-1 and TRBJ1-1, with D possibly being TRBD1 (5 bases). Germline CDR1 reads SGHRS; CDR2 reads YFSETQ. The CDR3 covers 13 residues. V lost 4 bases and J 5 bases, leaving 12 bases between the germline ends. CDR3 DNA: TGCGCCAGCAGCCAACGAACAGGAACTGAAGCTTTCTTT. Translation gives CASSQRTGTEAFF. The full variable domain, with the rest looked up from reference TRBV5-1 and TRBJ1-1, is KAGVTQTPRYLIKTRGQQVTLSCSPISGHRSVSWYQQTPGQGLQFLFEYFSETQRNKGNFPGRFSGRQFSNSRSEMNVSTLELGDSALYLCASSQRTGTEAFFGQGTRLTVV.

V gene TRBV5-1 combines with J gene TRBJ2-7, with D maybe TRBD2 (6 bases). Germline V lookup: CDR1 SGHRS, CDR2 YFSETQ. Deletions cut 2 bases from V and 5 bases from J, with 20 bases between. The CDR3 length is 16 residues. The CDR3 nucleotides read TGCGCCAGCAGCTTCTCGGAGGGGAGAGGTTGGCACGAGCAGTACTTC. Translation: CASSFSEGRGWHEQYF.

This sequence joins TRBV4-3 and TRBJ2-3; the D gene could be TRBD1 or TRBD2 (5 bases each). V dropped 3 bases and J dropped 10 bases, with 14 bases sitting between them. The CDR3 spans 13 residues. In germline, CDR1 is LGHNA, CDR2 YSLEER. CDR3 DNA: TGCGCCAGCAGCCACGCAGGGAGTAGGCCGCAGTATTTT. It encodes CASSHAGSRPQYF.

This clone was seen more than once but under ten times. V gene TRBV5-4 combines with J gene TRBJ2-6; TRBD1 matches at 9 bases. The germline gives CDR1 SGHNT, CDR2 YYREEE (reference sequence). V lost 3 bases, J lost 2 bases, and 3 bases stayed unmatched. This CDR3 has 16 amino acids. The CDR3, as DNA: TGTGCCAGCAGCTCCGGGACAGGGACTGGGGCCAACGTCCTGACTTTC. It encodes CASSSGTGTGANVLTF.

This chain joins TRBV5-1 and TRBJ2-5; perhaps TRBD2 as D (5 bases). Trimming shortened V by 5 bases and J by 5 bases, and 19 bases separated the two germline ends. Germline V gene lookup returns CDR1 SGHRS and CDR2 YFSETQ. The CDR3 contains 15 residues. CDR3 residues: CASSRMPGLSETQYF. CDR3 bases: TGCGCCAGCAGTCGAATGCCCGGACTTAGTGAGACCCAGTACTTC.